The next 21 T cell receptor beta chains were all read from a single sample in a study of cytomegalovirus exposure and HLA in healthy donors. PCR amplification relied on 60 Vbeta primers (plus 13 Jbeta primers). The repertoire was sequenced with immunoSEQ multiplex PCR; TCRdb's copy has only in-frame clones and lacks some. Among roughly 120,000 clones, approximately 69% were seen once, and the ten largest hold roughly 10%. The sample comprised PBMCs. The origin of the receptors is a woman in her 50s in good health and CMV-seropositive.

CDR3 nucleotide sequence: TGCGCCAGCAGCCAAGGACTAGTGGCTGAGCAGTTCTTC. Amino acids: CASSQGLVAEQFF. The gene calls are TRBV4-1 and TRBJ2-1; D perhaps matches TRBD2 (6 bases). The CDR3 length is 13 residues. V was trimmed by 1 base and J by 9 bases, leaving 10 bases between them. The germline gives CDR1 MGHRA, CDR2 YSYEKL.

The CDR3 sequence: CASSLDLGRYTF. CDR3 coding DNA: TGCGCCAGCAGCTTGGATTTAGGCAGGTACACCTTC. V and J are TRBV5-1 and TRBJ1-2; D gene uncertain. Germline V gives CDR1 SGHRS, CDR2 YFSETQ. V gave up 0 bases and J gave up 11 bases, with 11 bases separating them. The CDR3 covers 12 residues.

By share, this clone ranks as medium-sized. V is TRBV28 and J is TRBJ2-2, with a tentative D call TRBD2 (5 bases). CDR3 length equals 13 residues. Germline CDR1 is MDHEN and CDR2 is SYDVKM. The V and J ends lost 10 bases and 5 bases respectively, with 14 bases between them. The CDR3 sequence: CATGPRGTGELFF. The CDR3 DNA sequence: TGTGCCACCGGACCTCGGGGTACCGGGGAGCTGTTTTTT.

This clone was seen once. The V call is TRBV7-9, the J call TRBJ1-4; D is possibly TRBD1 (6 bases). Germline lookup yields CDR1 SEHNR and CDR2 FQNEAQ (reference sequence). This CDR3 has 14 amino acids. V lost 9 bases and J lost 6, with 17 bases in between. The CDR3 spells CASLLQGRDEKLFF. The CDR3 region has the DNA TGTGCCAGTCTTTTGCAGGGGAGGGATGAAAAACTGTTTTTT.

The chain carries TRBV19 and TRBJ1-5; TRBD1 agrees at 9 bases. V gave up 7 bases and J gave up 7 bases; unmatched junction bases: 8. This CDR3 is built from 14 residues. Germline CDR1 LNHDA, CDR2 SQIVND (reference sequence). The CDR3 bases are TGTGCCAGTAATCGACAGGGGGTGCGACAGCCCCAGCATTTT. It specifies CASNRQGVRQPQHF.

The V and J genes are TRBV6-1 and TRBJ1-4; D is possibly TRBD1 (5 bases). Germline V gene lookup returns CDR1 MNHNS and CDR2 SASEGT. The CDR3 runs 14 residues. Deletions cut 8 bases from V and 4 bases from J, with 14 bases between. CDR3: CASSPGRSNEKLFF. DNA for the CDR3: TGTGCCAGCTCCCCAGGGAGGAGTAATGAAAAACTGTTTTTT.

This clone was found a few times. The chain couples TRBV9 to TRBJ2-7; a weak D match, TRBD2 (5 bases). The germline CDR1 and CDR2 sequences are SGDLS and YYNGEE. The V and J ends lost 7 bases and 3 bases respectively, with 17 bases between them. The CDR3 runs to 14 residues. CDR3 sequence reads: CASSASGFDYEQYF. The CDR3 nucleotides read TGTGCCAGCTCTGCCTCGGGGTTTGACTACGAGCAGTACTTC.

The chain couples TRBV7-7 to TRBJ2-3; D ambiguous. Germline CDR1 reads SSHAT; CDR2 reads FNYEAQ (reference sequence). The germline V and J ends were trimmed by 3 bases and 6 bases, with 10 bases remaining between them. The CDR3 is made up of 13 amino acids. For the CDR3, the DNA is TGTGCCAGCAGCTTCGTCGTCGGGGATACGCAGTATTTT. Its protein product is CASSFVVGDTQYF.

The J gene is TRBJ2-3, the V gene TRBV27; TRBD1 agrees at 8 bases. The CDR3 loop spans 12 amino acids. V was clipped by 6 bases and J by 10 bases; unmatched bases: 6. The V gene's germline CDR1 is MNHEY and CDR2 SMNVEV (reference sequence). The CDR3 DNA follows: TGTGCCAGCAGCCCGACAGGGGATCCGCAGTATTTT. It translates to CASSPTGDPQYF.

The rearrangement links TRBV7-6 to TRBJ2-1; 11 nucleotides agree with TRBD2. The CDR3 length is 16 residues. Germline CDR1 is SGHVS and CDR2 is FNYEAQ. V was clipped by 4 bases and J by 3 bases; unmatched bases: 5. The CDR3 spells CASSSTSGTHYNEQFF. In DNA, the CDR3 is TGTGCCAGCAGCTCGACTAGCGGGACCCACTACAATGAGCAGTTCTTC.

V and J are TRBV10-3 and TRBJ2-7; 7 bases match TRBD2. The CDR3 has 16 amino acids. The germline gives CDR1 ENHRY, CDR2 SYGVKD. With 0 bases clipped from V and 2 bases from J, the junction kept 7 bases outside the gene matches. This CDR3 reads CAISESSGGGTYEQYF. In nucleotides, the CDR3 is TGTGCCATCAGTGAGTCGTCGGGGGGAGGAACCTACGAGCAGTACTTC.

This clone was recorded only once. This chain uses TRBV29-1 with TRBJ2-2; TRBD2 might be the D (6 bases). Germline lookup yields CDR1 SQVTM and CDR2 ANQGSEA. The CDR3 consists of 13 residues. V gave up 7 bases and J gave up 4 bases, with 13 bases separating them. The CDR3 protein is CSGAPSATGELFF. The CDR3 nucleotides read TGCAGCGGAGCCCCTAGCGCCACCGGGGAGCTGTTTTTT.

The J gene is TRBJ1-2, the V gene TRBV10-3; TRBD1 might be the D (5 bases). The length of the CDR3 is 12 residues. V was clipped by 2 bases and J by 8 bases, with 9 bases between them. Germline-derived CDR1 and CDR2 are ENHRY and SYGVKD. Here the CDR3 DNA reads TGTGCCATCAGTGAGACCAGGGAAGGCTACACCTTC. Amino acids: CAISETREGYTF.

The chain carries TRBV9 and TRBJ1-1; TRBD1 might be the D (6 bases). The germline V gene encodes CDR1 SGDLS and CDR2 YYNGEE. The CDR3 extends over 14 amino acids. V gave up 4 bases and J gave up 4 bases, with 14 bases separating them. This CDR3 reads CASSTHGQSTEAFF. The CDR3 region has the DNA TGTGCCAGCAGCACTCACGGACAGTCCACTGAAGCTTTCTTT. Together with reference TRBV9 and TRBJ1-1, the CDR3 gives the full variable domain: DSGVTQTPKHLITATGQRVTLRCSPRSGDLSVYWYQQSLDQGLQFLIQYYNGEERAKGNILERFSAQQFPDLHSELNLSSLELGDSALYFCASSTHGQSTEAFFGQGTRLTVV.

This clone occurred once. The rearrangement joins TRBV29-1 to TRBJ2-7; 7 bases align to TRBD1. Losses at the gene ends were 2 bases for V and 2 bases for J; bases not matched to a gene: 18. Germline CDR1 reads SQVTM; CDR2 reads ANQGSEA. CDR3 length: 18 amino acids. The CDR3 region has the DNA TGCAGCGTTGAACTATACCCTAAGACAGGGATCCCCCCCTACGAGCAGTACTTC. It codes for CSVELYPKTGIPPYEQYF.

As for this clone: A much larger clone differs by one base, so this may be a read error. CDR3 nucleotides: TGTGCCAGCAGCCCCGGACAGAACACTGAAGCTTTCTTT. Amino acids: CASSPGQNTEAFF. This chain connects TRBV7-2 to TRBJ1-1, with a weak D call TRBD1 (5 bases). Between the trimmed V and J ends, which lost 5 bases and 1 base, there was a span of 8 bases. The CDR3 is 13 amino acids. Looked up from germline, CDR1 is SGHTA and CDR2 is FQGNSA.

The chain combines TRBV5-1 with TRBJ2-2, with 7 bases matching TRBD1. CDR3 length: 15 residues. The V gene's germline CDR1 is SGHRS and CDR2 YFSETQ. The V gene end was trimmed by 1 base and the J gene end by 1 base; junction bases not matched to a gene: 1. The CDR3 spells CASSLRDRNTGELFF. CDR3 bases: TGCGCCAGCAGCTTGAGGGACAGGAACACCGGGGAGCTGTTTTTT.

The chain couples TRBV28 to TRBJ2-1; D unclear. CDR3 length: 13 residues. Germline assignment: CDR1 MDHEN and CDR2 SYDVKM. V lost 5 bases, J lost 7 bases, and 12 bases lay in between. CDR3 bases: TGTGCCAGCAGTCTGACAAGCTCTAATGAGCAGTTCTTC. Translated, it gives CASSLTSSNEQFF.

The chain's CDR3 is CASSLSRGNGYTF. The CDR3 coding sequence is TGTGCCAGCAGCTTATCCAGGGGGAATGGCTACACCTTC. V usage is TRBV7-2 and J usage is TRBJ1-2; 7 nucleotides match TRBD1. Trimming took 2 bases from V and 6 from J; bases not matched to a gene: 3. The CDR3 is 13 residues long. Looked up from germline, CDR1 is SGHTA and CDR2 is FQGNSA.

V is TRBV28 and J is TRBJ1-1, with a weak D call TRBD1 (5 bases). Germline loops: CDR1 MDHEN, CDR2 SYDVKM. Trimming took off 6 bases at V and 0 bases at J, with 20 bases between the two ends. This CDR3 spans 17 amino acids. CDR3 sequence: CASRGDVNRLMNTEAFF. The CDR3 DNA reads TGTGCCAGCAGGGGCGATGTTAACAGGCTGATGAACACTGAAGCTTTCTTT.

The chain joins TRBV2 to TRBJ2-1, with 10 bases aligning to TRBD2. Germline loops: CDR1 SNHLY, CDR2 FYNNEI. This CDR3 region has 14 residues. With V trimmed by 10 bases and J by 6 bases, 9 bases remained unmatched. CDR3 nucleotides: TGTGCCAACAAACCGGGACTAGCGCCCAATGAGCAGTTCTTC. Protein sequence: CANKPGLAPNEQFF.